This T cell receptor (beta chain) emerged from a study of cytomegalovirus exposure and HLA in healthy donors. General study points: Among the most significant clusters, several appeared linked to common viral pathogens in a later analysis. Reportedly, TCR beta sequences accurately predicted HLA-A and HLA-B alleles in most subjects. 164 TCR beta chains were listed as cytomegalovirus-associated. Another analysis was done later, and it associated around 15,000 TCR beta sequences with HLA alleles at 0.05 false discovery rate.

Germline V gives CDR1 SGHAT, CDR2 FQNNGV. V shed 4 bases and J 1 base; nucleotides not matched to a gene: 2. The length of the CDR3 is 15 residues. Both 60 Vbeta primers and 13 Jbeta primers went into the PCR. Produced via immunoSEQ multiplex PCR; TCRdb's table is partial and in-frame only. The data show 170,000 or so clones, less than 85% seen once. A note on this clone: Antigen unknown.

The sample taken for sequencing was PBMCs. The receptor was isolated from a boy under 18 in good health and CMV-seronegative. The gene calls are TRBV11-2 and TRBJ2-2; 8 bases map to TRBD2. The CDR3 DNA is TGTGCCAGCAGCTCACTAGCGGTGAACACCGGGGAGCTGTTTTTT. Residues: CASSSLAVNTGELFF.